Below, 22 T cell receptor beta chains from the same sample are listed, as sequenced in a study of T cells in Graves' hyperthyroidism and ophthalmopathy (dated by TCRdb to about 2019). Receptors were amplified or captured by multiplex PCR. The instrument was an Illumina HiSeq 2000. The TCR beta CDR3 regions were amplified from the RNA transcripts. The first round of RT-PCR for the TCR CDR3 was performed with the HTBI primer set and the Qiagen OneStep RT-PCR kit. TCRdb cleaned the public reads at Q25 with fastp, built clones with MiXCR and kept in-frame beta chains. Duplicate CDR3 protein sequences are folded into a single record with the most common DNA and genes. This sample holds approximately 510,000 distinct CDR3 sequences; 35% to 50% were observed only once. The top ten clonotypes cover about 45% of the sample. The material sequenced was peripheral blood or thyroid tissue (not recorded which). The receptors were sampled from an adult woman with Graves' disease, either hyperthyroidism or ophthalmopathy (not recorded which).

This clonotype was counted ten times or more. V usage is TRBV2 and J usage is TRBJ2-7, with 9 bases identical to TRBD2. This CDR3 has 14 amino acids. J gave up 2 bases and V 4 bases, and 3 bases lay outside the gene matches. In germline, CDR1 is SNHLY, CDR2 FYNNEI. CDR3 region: CASSGTSVAYEQYF. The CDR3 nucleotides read TGTGCCAGCAGTGGGACTAGCGTAGCCTACGAGCAGTACTTC.

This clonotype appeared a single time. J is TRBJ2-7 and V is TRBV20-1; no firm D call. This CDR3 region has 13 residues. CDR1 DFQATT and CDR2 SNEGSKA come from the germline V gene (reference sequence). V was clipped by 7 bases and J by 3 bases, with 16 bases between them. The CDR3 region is CSVSPGRYYEQYF. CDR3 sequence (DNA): TGCAGTGTCAGTCCCGGCCGCTACTACGAGCAGTACTTC.

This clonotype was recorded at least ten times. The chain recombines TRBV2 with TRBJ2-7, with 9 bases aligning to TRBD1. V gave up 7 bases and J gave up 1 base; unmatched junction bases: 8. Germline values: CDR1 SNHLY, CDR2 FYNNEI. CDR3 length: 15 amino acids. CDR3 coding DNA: TGTGCCAGCACTCCGGACAGGGGAGAATCCTACGAGCAGTACTTC. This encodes CASTPDRGESYEQYF.

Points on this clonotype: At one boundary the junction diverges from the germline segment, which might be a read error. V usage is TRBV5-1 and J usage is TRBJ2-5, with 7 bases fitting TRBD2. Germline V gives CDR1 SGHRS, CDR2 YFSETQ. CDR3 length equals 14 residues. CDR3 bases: TGTGCCAGCAGCGGAGCGGGGAGAGGGGAGACCCAGTACTTC. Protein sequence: CASSGAGRGETQYF.

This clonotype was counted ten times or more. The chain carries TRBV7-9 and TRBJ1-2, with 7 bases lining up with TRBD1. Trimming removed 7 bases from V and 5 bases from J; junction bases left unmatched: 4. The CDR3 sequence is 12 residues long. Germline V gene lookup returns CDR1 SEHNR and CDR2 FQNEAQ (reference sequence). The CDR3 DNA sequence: TGTGCCAGCATGGGACAGATATATGGCTACACCTTC. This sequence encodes CASMGQIYGYTF. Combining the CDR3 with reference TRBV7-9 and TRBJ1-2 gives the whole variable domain DTGVSQNPRHKITKRGQNVTFRCDPISEHNRLYWYRQTLGQGPEFLTYFQNEAQLEKSRLLSDRFSAERPKGSFSTLEIQRTEQGDSAMYLCASMGQIYGYTFGSGTRLTVV.

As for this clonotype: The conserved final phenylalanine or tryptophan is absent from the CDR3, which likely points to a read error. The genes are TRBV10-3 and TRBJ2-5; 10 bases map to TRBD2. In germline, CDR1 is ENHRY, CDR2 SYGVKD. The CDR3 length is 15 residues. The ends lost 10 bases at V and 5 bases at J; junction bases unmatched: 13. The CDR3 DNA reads TGTGCCAGCTTAGCGGGAGGTCCGGTTATGGAGACCCAGTACCTC. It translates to CASLAGGPVMETQYL.

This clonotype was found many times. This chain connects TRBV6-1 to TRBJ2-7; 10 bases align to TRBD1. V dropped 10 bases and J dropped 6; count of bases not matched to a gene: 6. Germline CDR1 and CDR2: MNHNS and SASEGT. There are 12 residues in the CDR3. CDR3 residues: CATTGGNPEQYF. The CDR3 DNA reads TGTGCCACGACAGGGGGCAATCCCGAGCAGTACTTC.

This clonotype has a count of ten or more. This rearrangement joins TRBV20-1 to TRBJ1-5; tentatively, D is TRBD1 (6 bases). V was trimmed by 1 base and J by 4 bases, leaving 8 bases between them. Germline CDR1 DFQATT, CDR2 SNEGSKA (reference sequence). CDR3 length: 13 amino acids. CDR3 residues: CSARAGVNQPQHF. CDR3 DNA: TGCAGTGCTAGAGCAGGGGTGAATCAGCCCCAGCATTTT.

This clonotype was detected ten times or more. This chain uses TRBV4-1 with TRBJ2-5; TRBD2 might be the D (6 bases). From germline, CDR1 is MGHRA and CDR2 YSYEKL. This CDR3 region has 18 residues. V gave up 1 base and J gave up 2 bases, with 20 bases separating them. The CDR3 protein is CASSQGRGPGDFQETQYF. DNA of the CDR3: TGCGCCAGCAGCCAAGGGAGAGGGCCGGGAGATTTTCAAGAGACCCAGTACTTC.

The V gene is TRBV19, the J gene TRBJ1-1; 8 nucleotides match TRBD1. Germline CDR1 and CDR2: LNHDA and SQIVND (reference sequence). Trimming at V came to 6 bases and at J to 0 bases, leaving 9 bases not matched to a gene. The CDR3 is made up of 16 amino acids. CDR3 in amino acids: CASSTGTGIMNTEAFF. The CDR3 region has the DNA TGTGCCAGTAGCACGGGGACAGGAATCATGAACACTGAAGCTTTCTTT.

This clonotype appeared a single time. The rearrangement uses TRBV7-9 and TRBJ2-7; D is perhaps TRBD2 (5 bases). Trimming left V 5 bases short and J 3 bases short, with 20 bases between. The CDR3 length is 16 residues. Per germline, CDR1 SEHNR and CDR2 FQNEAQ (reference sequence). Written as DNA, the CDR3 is TGTGCCAGCAGCCACAGCTCGGACTCGGGGAGCTACGAGCAGTACTTC. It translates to CASSHSSDSGSYEQYF.

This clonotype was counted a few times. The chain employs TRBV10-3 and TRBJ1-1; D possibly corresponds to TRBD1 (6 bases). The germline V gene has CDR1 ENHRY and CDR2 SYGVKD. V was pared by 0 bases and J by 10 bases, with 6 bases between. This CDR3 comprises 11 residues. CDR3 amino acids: CAISESTGAFF. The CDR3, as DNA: TGTGCCATCAGTGAGTCGACAGGAGCTTTCTTT.

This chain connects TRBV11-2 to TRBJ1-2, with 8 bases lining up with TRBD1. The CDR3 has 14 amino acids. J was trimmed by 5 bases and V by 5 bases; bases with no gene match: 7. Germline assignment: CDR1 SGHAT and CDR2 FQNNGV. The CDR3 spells CASSPGQGLYGYTF. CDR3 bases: TGTGCCAGCAGCCCAGGACAGGGACTGTATGGCTACACCTTC.

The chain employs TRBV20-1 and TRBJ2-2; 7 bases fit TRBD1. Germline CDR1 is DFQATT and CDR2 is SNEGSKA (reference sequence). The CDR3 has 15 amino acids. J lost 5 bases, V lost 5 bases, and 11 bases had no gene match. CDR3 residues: CSALPRGLTTGELFF. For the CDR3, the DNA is TGCAGTGCTCTTCCCAGGGGGTTGACGACCGGGGAGCTGTTTTTT.

The DNA for the CDR3 is TGCAGTCCCAAAGCGGGAGTCAGTGAGACCCAGTACTTC. Its translation is CSPKAGVSETQYF. The chain joins TRBV20-1 to TRBJ2-5, with 8 bases matching TRBD2. Germline CDR1 and CDR2: DFQATT and SNEGSKA (reference sequence). The CDR3 consists of 13 residues. V trimming: 8 bases; J trimming: 5 bases; junction bases outside the gene matches: 10.

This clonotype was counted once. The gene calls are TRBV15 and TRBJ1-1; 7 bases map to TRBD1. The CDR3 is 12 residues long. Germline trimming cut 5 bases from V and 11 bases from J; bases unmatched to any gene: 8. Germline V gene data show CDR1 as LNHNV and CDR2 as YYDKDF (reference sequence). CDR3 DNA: TGTGCCACCAGCCCACGACAGGGATCGGCTTTCTTT. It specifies CATSPRQGSAFF.

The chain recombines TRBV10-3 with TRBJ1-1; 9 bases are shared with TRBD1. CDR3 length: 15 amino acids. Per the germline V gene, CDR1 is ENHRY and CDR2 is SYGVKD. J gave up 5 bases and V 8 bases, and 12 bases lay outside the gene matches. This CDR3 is CAIAPPGQGRTEAFF. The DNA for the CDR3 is TGTGCCATCGCCCCCCCGGGACAGGGAAGGACTGAAGCTTTCTTT.

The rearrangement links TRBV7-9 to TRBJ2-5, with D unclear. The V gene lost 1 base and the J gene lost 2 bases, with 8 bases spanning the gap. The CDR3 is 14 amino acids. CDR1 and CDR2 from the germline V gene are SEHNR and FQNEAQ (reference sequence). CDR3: CASSLEHWQETQYF. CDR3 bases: TGTGCCAGCAGCTTAGAGCATTGGCAAGAGACCCAGTACTTC.

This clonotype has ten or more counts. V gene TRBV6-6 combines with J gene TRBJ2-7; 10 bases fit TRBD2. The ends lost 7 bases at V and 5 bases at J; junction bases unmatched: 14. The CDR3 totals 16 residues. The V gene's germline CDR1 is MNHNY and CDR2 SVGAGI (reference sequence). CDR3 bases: TGTGCCAGCACCCAAAGCCCTAGCGGGAGCCGCAACGAGCAGTACTTC. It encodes CASTQSPSGSRNEQYF.

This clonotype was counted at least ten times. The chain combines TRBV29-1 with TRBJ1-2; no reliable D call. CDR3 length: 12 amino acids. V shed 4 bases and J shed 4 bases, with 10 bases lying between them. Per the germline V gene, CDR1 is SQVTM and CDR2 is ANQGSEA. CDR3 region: CSVVAVPYGYTF. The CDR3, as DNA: TGCAGCGTTGTAGCGGTCCCCTATGGCTACACCTTC.

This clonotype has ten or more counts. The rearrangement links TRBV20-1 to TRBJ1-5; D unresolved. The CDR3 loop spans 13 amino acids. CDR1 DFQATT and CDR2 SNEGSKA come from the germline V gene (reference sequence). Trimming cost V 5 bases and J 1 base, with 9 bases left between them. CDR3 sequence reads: CSAGGPSNQPQHF. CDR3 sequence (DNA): TGCAGTGCTGGAGGACCGAGCAATCAGCCCCAGCATTTT.

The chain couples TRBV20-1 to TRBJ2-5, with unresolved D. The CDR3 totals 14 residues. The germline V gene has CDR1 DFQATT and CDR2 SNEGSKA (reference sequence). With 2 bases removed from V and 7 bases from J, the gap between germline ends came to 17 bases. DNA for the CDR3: TGCAGTGCTAGAAAAGTGGGTCAAGATGGGACCCAGTACTTC. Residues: CSARKVGQDGTQYF.